This T cell receptor beta chain was obtained from a study of T cells in Graves' hyperthyroidism and ophthalmopathy. Germline values: CDR1 SEHNR, CDR2 FQNEAQ (reference sequence). V dropped 6 bases and J dropped 2 bases, with 21 bases sitting between them. The CDR3 is 17 residues long. Diagnoses rested on clinical symptoms, serum thyroxine and TRAb, thyroid ultrasound and orbital computed tomography. Each 10 ml fresh peripheral blood draw supplied the PBMCs. Amplified TCR beta CDR3 regions came from RNA transcripts. Initially, a first-round RT-PCR of the TCR CDR3 employed the HTBI primer set. TCRdb reprocessed the multiplex PCR reads via MiXCR and lists one record per CDR3 protein. Of 300,000 to 400,000 distinct CDR3 sequences detected, about 20% appear once; the ten largest clones hold around 54%. The sample holds a few counts of this clonotype.

Sequenced input: blood. The TCR originated in a woman between 45 and 60 years old with Graves' hyperthyroidism. This chain uses TRBV7-9 with TRBJ2-3, with TRBD1 as a possible D gene (5 bases). CDR3 residues: CASSPRVGQGFTDTQYF. The CDR3, as DNA: TGTGCCAGCAGTCCTCGGGTCGGGCAGGGATTCACAGATACGCAGTATTTT.